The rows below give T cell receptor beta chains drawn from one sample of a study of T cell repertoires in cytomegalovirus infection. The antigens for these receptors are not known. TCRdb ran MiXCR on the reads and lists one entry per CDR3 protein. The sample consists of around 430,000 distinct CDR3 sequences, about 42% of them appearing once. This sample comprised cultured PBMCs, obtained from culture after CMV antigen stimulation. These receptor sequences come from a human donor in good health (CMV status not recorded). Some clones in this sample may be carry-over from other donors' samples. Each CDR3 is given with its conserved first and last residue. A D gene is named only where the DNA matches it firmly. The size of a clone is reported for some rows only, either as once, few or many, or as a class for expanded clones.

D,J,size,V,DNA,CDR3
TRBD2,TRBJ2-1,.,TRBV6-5,TGTGCCAGCAGCTACACTAGCGGGAGTAGGCATGAGCAGTTCTTC,CASSYTSGSRHEQFF
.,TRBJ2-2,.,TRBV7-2,TGTGCCAGCAGCTTAGCGGGGACTCCCGGGGAGCTGTTTTTT,CASSLAGTPGELFF
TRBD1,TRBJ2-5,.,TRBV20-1,TGCAGTGCTAGACGGACAGGGTCGCTTGGGGAGACCCAGTACTTC,CSARRTGSLGETQYF
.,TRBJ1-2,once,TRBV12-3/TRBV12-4,TGTGCCAGCAGTCCGATGCGGGGTTGGGGCTACACCTTC,CASSPMRGWGYTF
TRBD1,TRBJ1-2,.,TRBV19,TGTGCCAGCGGACAGGAGCCCACTATGGGCTACACCTTC,CASGQEPTMGYTF
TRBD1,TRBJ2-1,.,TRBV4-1,TGCGCCAGCAGCCCACGCAAGCATGGGACAGGGACCAATGAGCAGTTCTTC,CASSPRKHGTGTNEQFF
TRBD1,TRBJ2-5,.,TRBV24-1,TGTGCCACCAGCAGGGGGTTCCCAGAGACCCAGTACTTC,CATSRGFPETQYF
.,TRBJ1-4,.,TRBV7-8,TGTGCCAGCAGCTTACGGAGGGTTGCAACTAATGAAAAACTGTTTTTT,CASSLRRVATNEKLFF
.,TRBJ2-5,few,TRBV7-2,TGTGCCAGCAGCTTTAAGGCCTCCGGGGAGACCCAGTACTTC,CASSFKASGETQYF
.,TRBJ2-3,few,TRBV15,TGTGCCACCAGCACAGAGGGGTATACAACAGATACGCAGTATTTT,CATSTEGYTTDTQYF
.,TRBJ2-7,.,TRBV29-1,TGCAGCGTTGAATCACCCGGGGTCGACGAGCAGTACTTC,CSVESPGVDEQYF
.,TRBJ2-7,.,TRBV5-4,TGTGCCAGCAGCCGCAGCCAGACCCGGGGGACCTACGAGCAGTACTTC,CASSRSQTRGTYEQYF
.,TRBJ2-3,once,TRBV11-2,TGTGCCAGCAGCTCCGGACTACTACCAGATACGCAGTATTTT,CASSSGLLPDTQYF
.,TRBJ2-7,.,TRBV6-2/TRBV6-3,TGTGCCAGCAACAACAACAGGGATGGCGAGCAGTACTTC,CASNNNRDGEQYF
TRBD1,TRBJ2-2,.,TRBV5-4,TGTGCCAGCAGCTCCGGGACAGGGACCGCGGGGAGCACCGGGGAGCTGTTTTTT,CASSSGTGTAGSTGELFF
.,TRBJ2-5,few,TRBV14,TGTGCCAGCAGCCAAAACGGCCCGTACCAAGAGACCCAGTACTTC,CASSQNGPYQETQYF
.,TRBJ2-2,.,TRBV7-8,TGTGCCAGCAGCTTAAGGTTACTCCGGGGGGAGCTGTTTTTT,CASSLRLLRGELFF
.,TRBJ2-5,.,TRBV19,TGTGCCAGTAGTATAGATCTACAAGAGACCCAGTACTTC,CASSIDLQETQYF
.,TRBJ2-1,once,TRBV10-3,TGTGCCATCAGTGAGGAGGGCACTAGCCAGTTCTTC,CAISEEGTSQFF
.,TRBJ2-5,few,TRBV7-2,TGTGCCAGCAGCTTAGTAGCACCACAAGAGACCCAGTACTTC,CASSLVAPQETQYF
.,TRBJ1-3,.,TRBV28,TGTGCCAGCAGTTCGGGGGAATTCGGCAGCTCTGGAAACACCATATATTTT,CASSSGEFGSSGNTIYF
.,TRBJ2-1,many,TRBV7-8,TGTGCCAGCAGCCGGACTGGGGGGCCGGCGACCTACAATGAGCAGTTCTTC,CASSRTGGPATYNEQFF
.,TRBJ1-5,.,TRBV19,TGTGCCAGTAGTATGGGGAGGTGGGTGAGCAATCAGCCCCAGCATTTT,CASSMGRWVSNQPQHF
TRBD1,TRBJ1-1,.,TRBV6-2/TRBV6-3,TGTGCCAGCAGTTTGAACAGGGGGACAGGTGAAGCTTTCTTT,CASSLNRGTGEAFF
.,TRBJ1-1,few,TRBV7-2,TGTGCCAGCAGCCCCTCACCCGGGACGTACCCAGCGGACGCTTTCTTT,CASSPSPGTYPADAFF
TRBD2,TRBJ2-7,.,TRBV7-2,TGTGCCAGCAGCCAGCGGGGCGGGGCCAGGACCTACGAGCAGTACTTC,CASSQRGGARTYEQYF
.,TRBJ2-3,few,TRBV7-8,TGTGCCAGCAGCTCCACTAATTTAGATACGCAGTATTTT,CASSSTNLDTQYF
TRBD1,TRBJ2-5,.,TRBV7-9,TGTGCCAGCAGCTTTAGACAGGGAGAGACCCAGTACTTC,CASSFRQGETQYF
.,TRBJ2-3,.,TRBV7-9,TGTGCCAGCAGCCCATTATATTACAGCCATAGCACAGATACGCAGTATTTT,CASSPLYYSHSTDTQYF
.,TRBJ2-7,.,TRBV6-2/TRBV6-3,TGTGCCAGCGAAATTACAGGGGAGGGGTTCGAGCAGTACTTC,CASEITGEGFEQYF
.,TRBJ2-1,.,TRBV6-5,TGTGCCAGCAGTTACTCGAACCAGGGTTCTCAGTTCTTC,CASSYSNQGSQFF
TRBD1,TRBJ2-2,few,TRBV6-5,TGTGCCAGCAACCGTCTTCGGACAGGGGGCACCGGGGAGCTGTTTTTT,CASNRLRTGGTGELFF
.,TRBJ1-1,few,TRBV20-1,TGCAGTGCTAAACGCTGGACAGCTAACACTGAAGCTTTCTTT,CSAKRWTANTEAFF
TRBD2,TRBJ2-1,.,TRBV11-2,TGTGCCAGCAGCTTAATGCGGGAGGCGCAGTTCTTC,CASSLMREAQFF
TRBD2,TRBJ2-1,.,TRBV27,TGTGCCAGCAGCTCCCTTATAGCGGGAGTTAGCAATGAGCAGTTCTTC,CASSSLIAGVSNEQFF
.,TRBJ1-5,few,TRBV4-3,TGCGCCAGCAGCCTACTGCCTGGACAGCCCCAGCATTTT,CASSLLPGQPQHF
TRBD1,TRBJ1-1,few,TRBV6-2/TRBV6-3,TGTGCCAGCAGATCACCGGGACAGGGGATGAACACTGAAGCTTTCTTT,CASRSPGQGMNTEAFF
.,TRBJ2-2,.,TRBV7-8,TGTGCCAGCAGCTTATGGGATCTCGGCGGGGAGCTGTTTTTT,CASSLWDLGGELFF
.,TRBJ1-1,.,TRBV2,TGTGCCAGCACATCCTCGGGGGTAGTAGCAGCTTTCTTT,CASTSSGVVAAFF
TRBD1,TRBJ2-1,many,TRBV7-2,TGTGCCAGCAGCTTAAATCCGAACAGGGGCTACAATGAGCAGTTCTTC,CASSLNPNRGYNEQFF
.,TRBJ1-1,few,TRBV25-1,TGTGCCAGCAGTGAATTCGTTCGGGGCCACACTGAAGCTTTCTTT,CASSEFVRGHTEAFF
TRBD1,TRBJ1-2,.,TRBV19,TGTGCCAGTAGGGACAGGGGAAATGGCTACACCTTC,CASRDRGNGYTF
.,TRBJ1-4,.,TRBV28,TGTGCCAGCAGTTGGCCAGCCAACCCACGGGAACTGTTTTTT,CASSWPANPRELFF
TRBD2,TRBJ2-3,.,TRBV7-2,TGTGCCAGCAGCTTAGTAAGCGGGGGGGCCCTTCGAAATACGCAGTATTTT,CASSLVSGGALRNTQYF
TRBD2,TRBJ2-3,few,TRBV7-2,TGTGCCAGCAGTGTAGCGGGGGGGGGAACAGATACGCAGTATTTT,CASSVAGGGTDTQYF